The T cell receptor (beta chain) described here comes from a study of T cell responses to AZD1222 COVID-19 vaccine. CDR1 is SGHRS and CDR2 is YFSETQ in the germline V gene. This CDR3 contains 15 residues. Trimming took 4 bases from V and 6 from J, leaving 19 bases between them. Only in-frame clones appear in the TCRdb table, and some are missing; sequencing was by immunoSEQ multiplex PCR. The sample lists tens of thousands of clones; less than 90% were seen once. This chain joins TRBV5-1 and TRBJ1-1; a weak D match, TRBD1 (6 bases). The sequencing here drew on peripheral blood, taken 28 days after the second AZD1222 dose. The source is an adult who received the AZD1222 COVID-19 vaccine. In DNA, the CDR3 is TGCGCCAGCAGCCCGCTTGGGGGGGCCGGGGCTGAAGCTTTCTTT. Translated: CASSPLGGAGAEAFF.